The rows below give T cell receptor beta chains drawn from one sample of a study of cytomegalovirus exposure and HLA in healthy donors. The protocol was immunoSEQ multiplex PCR, while the TCRdb copy is restricted to in-frame clones and leaves out a portion. The sample consists of around 180,000 clones, approximately 80% of them appearing once. Sequencing used PBMCs. The receptors originated from a woman in her late teens or twenties in good health and CMV-seropositive. Each CDR3 is given with its conserved first and last residue. Each record gives: CDR3 protein, CDR3 DNA, V gene, clone size, J gene, D gene. D genes are given only for firm matches. For some rows the clone size is stated as once, few or many, or as a class when expanded; others skip it.

CDR3: CANRAGTSGGWQETQYF
DNA: TGTGCCAACAGGGCCGGGACTAGCGGGGGGTGGCAAGAGACCCAGTACTTC
V: TRBV2
size: .
J: TRBJ2-5
D: TRBD2

CDR3: CASSQPRNSVLQETQYF
DNA: TGCGCCAGCAGCCAACCGAGGAATAGCGTGCTCCAAGAGACCCAGTACTTC
V: TRBV4-1
size: .
J: TRBJ2-5
D: .

CDR3: CASSLGASDSYEQYF
DNA: TGTGCCAGCAGCTTAGGGGCTAGCGACTCCTACGAGCAGTACTTC
V: TRBV11-3
size: .
J: TRBJ2-7
D: .

CDR3: CASSSLAGGTQADTQYF
DNA: TGTGCCAGCAGCTCACTAGCGGGGGGGACTCAGGCAGATACGCAGTATTTT
V: TRBV6-4
size: .
J: TRBJ2-3
D: TRBD2

CDR3: CASSTPPQTPFYGYTF
DNA: TGTGCCAGTAGTACCCCTCCACAAACACCCTTCTATGGCTACACCTTC
V: TRBV19
size: .
J: TRBJ1-2
D: .

CDR3: CASSLGQIASNQPQHF
DNA: TGTGCCAGCAGCCTGGGACAGATCGCTAGCAATCAGCCCCAGCATTTT
V: TRBV5-5
size: .
J: TRBJ1-5
D: TRBD1

CDR3: CAWSGSEETQYF
DNA: TGTGCCTGGTCGGGGTCTGAAGAGACCCAGTACTTC
V: TRBV30
size: .
J: TRBJ2-5
D: .

CDR3: CASSSSQGERVNNEQFF
DNA: TGCGCCAGCAGCTCCTCTCAGGGGGAAAGGGTTAACAATGAGCAGTTCTTC
V: TRBV5-1
size: .
J: TRBJ2-1
D: TRBD1

CDR3: CASRSRGSADTQYF
DNA: TGTGCCAGCAGATCGCGAGGGAGCGCAGATACGCAGTATTTT
V: TRBV5-6
size: .
J: TRBJ2-3
D: .

CDR3: CASTLDIYGYTF
DNA: TGTGCCAGCACTTTGGACATCTATGGCTACACCTTC
V: TRBV6-1
size: .
J: TRBJ1-2
D: .

CDR3: CASSVAGGGTKTQYF
DNA: TGTGCCAGCAGCGTAGCTGGCGGGGGGACGAAGACCCAGTACTTC
V: TRBV9
size: .
J: TRBJ2-5
D: TRBD2

CDR3: CASSQGDRASPLHF
DNA: TGTGCCAGCAGCCAGGGTGACAGGGCTTCACCCCTCCACTTT
V: TRBV11-2
size: .
J: TRBJ1-6
D: TRBD1

CDR3: CASFMGSPGNTIYF
DNA: TGTGCCAGCTTTATGGGGAGCCCTGGAAACACCATATATTTT
V: TRBV28
size: .
J: TRBJ1-3
D: .

CDR3: CASSLPSDRTFNQPQHF
DNA: TGTGCCAGCAGTTTACCCTCGGACAGGACCTTCAATCAGCCCCAGCATTTT
V: TRBV28
size: few
J: TRBJ1-5
D: TRBD1

CDR3: CASSPGPYNEQFF
DNA: TGTGCCAGCAGCCCGGGTCCTTACAATGAGCAGTTCTTC
V: TRBV7-7
size: .
J: TRBJ2-1
D: .

CDR3: CASSQPDRANNQPQHF
DNA: TGCGCCAGCAGTCAACCCGACAGGGCAAACAATCAGCCCCAGCATTTT
V: TRBV23-1
size: .
J: TRBJ1-5
D: TRBD1

CDR3: CASRGGQIYNEQFF
DNA: TGTGCCAGTCGGGGGGGACAGATCTACAATGAGCAGTTCTTC
V: TRBV7-2
size: .
J: TRBJ2-1
D: .

CDR3: CASSPLRGGDEQFF
DNA: TGTGCCAGCAGCCCACTAAGGGGGGGGGATGAGCAGTTCTTC
V: TRBV11-3
size: .
J: TRBJ2-1
D: .

CDR3: CAWSPLGAGGYNEQFF
DNA: TGTGCCTGGAGCCCTTTGGGAGCGGGGGGGTACAATGAGCAGTTCTTC
V: TRBV30
size: .
J: TRBJ2-1
D: TRBD2

CDR3: CASSSQGQGYEQYF
DNA: TGTGCCAGCAGCTCCCAAGGACAGGGCTACGAGCAGTACTTC
V: TRBV11-3
size: .
J: TRBJ2-7
D: TRBD1

CDR3: CSVSRGTNYGYTF
DNA: TGCAGCGTATCCAGGGGTACTAACTATGGCTACACCTTC
V: TRBV29-1
size: .
J: TRBJ1-2
D: .

CDR3: CASSQEWSDSTEAFF
DNA: TGTGCCAGCAGCCAAGAATGGAGTGATTCCACTGAAGCTTTCTTT
V: TRBV4-2
size: .
J: TRBJ1-1
D: .

CDR3: CASSTGKEAFF
DNA: TGTGCCAGTTCGACAGGGAAAGAAGCTTTCTTT
V: TRBV19
size: few
J: TRBJ1-1
D: TRBD1

CDR3: CASSGGGRHNLLGYTF
DNA: TGTGCCAGCAGTGGAGGGGGCAGACATAACCTTTTAGGCTACACCTTC
V: TRBV2
size: few
J: TRBJ1-2
D: TRBD1

CDR3: CASSSSGGEGYTF
DNA: TGTGCCAGCAGCTCATCAGGGGGAGAGGGCTACACCTTC
V: TRBV27
size: .
J: TRBJ1-2
D: TRBD1

CDR3: CASSGWEGGYTF
DNA: TGTGCCAGCAGTGGCTGGGAGGGGGGCTACACCTTC
V: TRBV25-1
size: .
J: TRBJ1-2
D: .

CDR3: CASTLQGAGQPQHF
DNA: TGTGCCAGTACGCTACAGGGAGCTGGTCAGCCCCAGCATTTT
V: TRBV19
size: .
J: TRBJ1-5
D: .

CDR3: CSASTVSGNTIYF
DNA: TGCAGCGCCTCGACAGTCTCTGGAAACACCATATATTTT
V: TRBV29-1
size: .
J: TRBJ1-3
D: .

CDR3: CASSRTSGDNEQFF
DNA: TGTGCCAGCAGTCGCACTTCAGGGGACAATGAGCAGTTCTTC
V: TRBV7-3
size: .
J: TRBJ2-1
D: .

CDR3: CAISSGTTYGYTF
DNA: TGTGCCATCAGTTCCGGGACTACCTATGGCTACACCTTC
V: TRBV10-3
size: .
J: TRBJ1-2
D: .

CDR3: CASSYGGRNGYTF
DNA: TGTGCCAGCAGTTATGGCGGGAGGAACGGCTACACCTTC
V: TRBV6-5
size: once
J: TRBJ1-2
D: .

CDR3: CARRGQGNSPLHF
DNA: TGTGCCCGCAGGGGGCAGGGAAATTCACCCCTCCACTTT
V: TRBV30
size: few
J: TRBJ1-6
D: TRBD1